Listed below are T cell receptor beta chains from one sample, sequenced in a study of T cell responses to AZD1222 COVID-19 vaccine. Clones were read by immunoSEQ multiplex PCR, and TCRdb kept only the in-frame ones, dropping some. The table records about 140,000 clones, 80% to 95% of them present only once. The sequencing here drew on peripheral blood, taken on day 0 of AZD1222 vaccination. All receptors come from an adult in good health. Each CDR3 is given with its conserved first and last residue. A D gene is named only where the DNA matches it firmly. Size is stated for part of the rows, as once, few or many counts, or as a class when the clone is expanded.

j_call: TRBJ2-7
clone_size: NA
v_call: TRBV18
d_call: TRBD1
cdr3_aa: CASSSGTGGDEQYF
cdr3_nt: TGTGCCAGCTCATCCGGGACAGGGGGCGACGAGCAGTACTTC

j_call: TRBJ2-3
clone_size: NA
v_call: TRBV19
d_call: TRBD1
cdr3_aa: CASSLDRGHHTQYF
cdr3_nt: TGTGCCAGTAGTTTGGACAGGGGGCACCATACGCAGTATTTT

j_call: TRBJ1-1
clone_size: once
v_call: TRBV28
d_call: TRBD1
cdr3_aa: CASSRDRGLSMNTEAFF
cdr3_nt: TGTGCCAGCAGCCGCGACAGGGGGCTTTCTATGAACACTGAAGCTTTCTTT

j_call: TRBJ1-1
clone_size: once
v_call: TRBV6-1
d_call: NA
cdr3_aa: CASSEAEGTEAFF
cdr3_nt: TGTGCCAGCAGTGAAGCGGAGGGAACTGAAGCTTTCTTT

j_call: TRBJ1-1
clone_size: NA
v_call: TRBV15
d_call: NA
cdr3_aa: CATSRDHLDGEAFF
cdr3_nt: TGTGCCACCAGCAGAGATCACCTGGACGGTGAAGCTTTCTTT

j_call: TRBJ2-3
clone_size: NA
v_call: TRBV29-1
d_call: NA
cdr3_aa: CSVEFLRTGVLWREGHTDTQYF
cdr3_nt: TGCAGCGTTGAGTTTCTTAGGACAGGGGTTTTGTGGCGGGAGGGACACACAGATACGCAGTATTTT

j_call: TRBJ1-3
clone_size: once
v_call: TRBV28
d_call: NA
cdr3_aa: CASSSSPGTFSGNTIYF
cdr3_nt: TGTGCCAGCAGTTCCTCACCTGGGACATTCTCTGGAAACACCATATATTTT

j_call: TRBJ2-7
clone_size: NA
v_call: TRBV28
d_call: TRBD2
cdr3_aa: CASRALKRLAASSYEQYF
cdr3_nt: TGTGCCAGCAGGGCCTTAAAACGACTAGCGGCCAGCTCCTACGAGCAGTACTTC

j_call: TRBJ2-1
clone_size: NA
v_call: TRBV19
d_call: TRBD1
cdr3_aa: CASRVGDRAYNEQFF
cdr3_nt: TGTGCCAGTAGGGTGGGGGACAGAGCCTACAATGAGCAGTTCTTC

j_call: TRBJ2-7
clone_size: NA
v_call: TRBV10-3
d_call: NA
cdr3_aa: CAIRKGYEQYF
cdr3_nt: TGTGCCATCAGGAAAGGGTACGAGCAGTACTTC

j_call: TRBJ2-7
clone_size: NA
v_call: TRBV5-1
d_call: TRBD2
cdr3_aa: CASSPNGLAGVRGSYEQYF
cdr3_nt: TGCGCCAGCAGCCCCAACGGACTAGCGGGAGTACGTGGGTCCTACGAGCAGTACTTC

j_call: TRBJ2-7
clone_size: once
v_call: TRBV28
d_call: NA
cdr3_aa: CASSRSGHEQYF
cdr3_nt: TGTGCCAGCAGCCGCTCGGGGCACGAGCAGTACTTC

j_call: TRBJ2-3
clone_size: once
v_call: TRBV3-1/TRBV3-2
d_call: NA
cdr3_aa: CASSQETGSGTDTQYF
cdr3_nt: TGTGCCAGCAGCCAAGAAACCGGTTCAGGCACAGATACGCAGTATTTT

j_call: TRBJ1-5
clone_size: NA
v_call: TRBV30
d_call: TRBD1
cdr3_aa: CAWRGTDLNSNQPQHF
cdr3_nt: TGTGCCTGGAGGGGGACAGACCTTAATAGCAATCAGCCCCAGCATTTT